One sample yielded the 20 T cell receptor beta chains listed below, sequenced in a study of brain T cells in children with intractable seizures. TCRdb keeps only in-frame clones here, not all; method: immunoSEQ multiplex PCR. The repertoire holds roughly 69,000 clones, with roughly 95% as singletons. Sequences were derived from peripheral blood, sampled at surgery. These receptors all stem from a boy younger than two with focal cortical dysplasia and intractable seizures.

The chain couples TRBV15 to TRBJ2-5, with D perhaps TRBD1 (6 bases). V lost 6 bases and J lost 4, with 21 bases in between. Looked up from germline, CDR1 is LNHNV and CDR2 is YYDKDF (reference sequence). The CDR3 loop spans 16 amino acids. The CDR3 region has the DNA TGTGCCACCAGGGGGTCCGGGACACCTCCGTCAGAGACCCAGTACTTC. Its protein product is CATRGSGTPPSETQYF.

The CDR3 bases are TGTGCCATCAGTGAGTTTGGACTAGCGGGTCGCGAGACCCAGTACTTC. Protein product: CAISEFGLAGRETQYF. V usage is TRBV10-3 and J usage is TRBJ2-5, with 11 bases aligning to TRBD2. The CDR3 is made up of 16 amino acids. Per germline, CDR1 ENHRY and CDR2 SYGVKD. V was clipped by 1 base and J by 5 bases; unmatched bases: 6.

CDR3 residues: CASSPSGGHNEQFF. The CDR3 coding sequence is TGTGCCAGCTCACCATCCGGGGGCCACAATGAGCAGTTCTTC. This chain connects TRBV18 to TRBJ2-1; D possibly matches TRBD1 or TRBD2 (6 bases each). V was trimmed by 2 bases and J by 5 bases, leaving 10 bases between them. This CDR3 is 14 amino acids long. Germline V gene lookup returns CDR1 KGHSH and CDR2 LQKENI.

The J gene is TRBJ2-7, the V gene TRBV7-9; D is possibly TRBD2 (5 bases). Germline V lookup: CDR1 SEHNR, CDR2 FQNEAQ (reference sequence). The V gene lost 4 bases and the J gene lost 0 bases, with 19 bases spanning the gap. This CDR3 spans 17 amino acids. CDR3 loop: CASSSPSGRGGSYEQYF. The CDR3 nucleotides read TGTGCCAGCAGCTCCCCGAGCGGTCGGGGTGGCTCCTACGAGCAGTACTTC. The variable domain in full, with the rest retrieved from reference TRBV7-9 and TRBJ2-7, is DTGVSQNPRHKITKRGQNVTFRCDPISEHNRLYWYRQTLGQGPEFLTYFQNEAQLEKSRLLSDRFSAERPKGSFSTLEIQRTEQGDSAMYLCASSSPSGRGGSYEQYFGPGTRLTVT.

The chain links TRBV5-4 to TRBJ2-3, with D possibly being TRBD2 (6 bases). Germline assignment: CDR1 SGHNT and CDR2 YYREEE (reference sequence). Deletions cut 3 bases from V and 2 bases from J, with 16 bases between. There are 16 residues in the CDR3. The CDR3 region is CASSSSGLASTDTQYF. Here the CDR3 DNA reads TGTGCCAGCAGCTCAAGCGGGCTCGCGTCCACAGATACGCAGTATTTT.

DNA for the CDR3: TGTGCCGTCACCTCCGGGCCTCACTACGAGCAGTACTTC. Its translation: CAVTSGPHYEQYF. V usage is TRBV10-3 and J usage is TRBJ2-7; D ambiguous. Per germline, CDR1 ENHRY and CDR2 SYGVKD. The CDR3 covers 13 residues. V lost 11 bases, J lost 3 bases, and 17 bases lay in between.

The chain employs TRBV3-1 (or the pseudogene TRBV3-2) and TRBJ2-2; 14 bases line up with TRBD2. Germline values: CDR1 LGHDT, CDR2 YNNKEL (reference sequence). This CDR3 is 17 amino acids long. V trimming: 1 base; J trimming: 6 bases; junction bases outside the gene matches: 4. The CDR3 sequence is CASSQGTSGRRAGELFF. CDR3 sequence (DNA): TGTGCCAGCAGCCAAGGGACTAGCGGGAGGAGGGCCGGGGAGCTGTTTTTT.

The V and J genes are TRBV19 and TRBJ2-7; D is possibly TRBD1 or TRBD2 (5 bases each). Germline assignment: CDR1 LNHDA and CDR2 SQIVND (reference sequence). V lost 3 bases and J lost 2, with 14 bases in between. This CDR3 spans 15 amino acids. CDR3 sequence (DNA): TGTGCCAGTAGTATCCCCGGGAAGGGGACCTACGAGCAGTACTTC. This codes for CASSIPGKGTYEQYF.

The chain is built from TRBV6-5 and TRBJ1-1; TRBD1 matches 8 bases. V was pared by 2 bases and J by 1 base, with 6 bases of the junction left unmatched. Germline CDR1 MNHEY, CDR2 SVGAGI. This CDR3 has 16 residues. The CDR3 spells CASSYLQGARNTEAFF. CDR3 sequence (DNA): TGTGCCAGCAGTTACCTGCAGGGGGCAAGGAACACTGAAGCTTTCTTT.

The V gene is TRBV5-4, the J gene TRBJ2-3; possibly TRBD2 for D (5 bases). The CDR3 is 14 residues long. V was shortened by 2 bases and J by 1 base, with 8 bases between the two germline ends. CDR1 SGHNT and CDR2 YYREEE come from the germline V gene (reference sequence). CDR3 amino acids: CASSLERGTDTQYF. In nucleotides, the CDR3 is TGTGCCAGCAGCTTAGAGAGGGGCACAGATACGCAGTATTTT.

The DNA of the CDR3 is TGTGCCAGCAGCTTAACAGGGGATGGGGACAATGAGCAGTTCTTC. It codes for CASSLTGDGDNEQFF. V and J are TRBV5-4 and TRBJ2-1; 7 nucleotides align to TRBD1. The germline gives CDR1 SGHNT, CDR2 YYREEE (reference sequence). CDR3 length: 15 amino acids. V lost 2 bases to trimming and J lost 5 bases; unmatched junction nucleotides: 7. Drawing the rest from reference TRBV5-4 and TRBJ2-1, the complete variable domain is ETGVTQSPTHLIKTRGQQVTLRCSSQSGHNTVSWYQQALGQGPQFIFQYYREEENGRGNFPPRFSGLQFPNYSSELNVNALELDDSALYLCASSLTGDGDNEQFFGPGTRLTVL.

Details on this clone: Different DNA sequences within this sample yield the same CDR3. The chain recombines TRBV4-1 with TRBJ1-1; no clear D gene. This CDR3 has 14 amino acids. The germline CDR1 and CDR2 sequences are MGHRA and YSYEKL. Trimming left V 3 bases short and J 2 bases short, with 10 bases between. The DNA for the CDR3 is TGCGCCAGCAGCCAGGCGACTTTAAACACTGAAGCTTTCTTT. It is translated as CASSQATLNTEAFF.

The V gene is TRBV14, the J gene TRBJ2-1, with TRBD2 matching 10 bases. CDR3 size: 15 residues. Germline CDR1 and CDR2: SGHDN and FVKESK. Germline trimming cut 4 bases from V and 0 bases from J; bases unmatched to any gene: 0. The CDR3 DNA sequence: TGTGCCAGCAGCCCTAGCGGGAGCTCCTACAATGAGCAGTTCTTC. This gives the protein CASSPSGSSYNEQFF. The whole variable domain, filled in from reference TRBV14 and TRBJ2-1, reads EAGVTQFPSHSVIEKGQTVTLRCDPISGHDNLYWYRRVMGKEIKFLLHFVKESKQDESGMPNNRFLAERTGGTYSTLKVQPAELEDSGVYFCASSPSGSSYNEQFFGPGTRLTVL.

This clone was seen just once. This chain joins TRBV10-1 and TRBJ2-3; TRBD2 aligns across 11 bases. Germline V gene sequence: CDR1 WNHNN, CDR2 SYGVQD (reference sequence). Germline trimming cut 0 bases from V and 2 bases from J; bases unmatched to any gene: 4. The CDR3 consists of 17 residues. The CDR3 reads CASSESTSGVFTDTQYF. CDR3 bases: TGCGCCAGCAGTGAGTCGACTAGCGGGGTCTTCACAGATACGCAGTATTTT.

The rearrangement joins TRBV4-2 to TRBJ1-1; D perhaps matches TRBD1 (5 bases). V was trimmed by 1 base and J by 1 base, leaving 10 bases between them. The CDR3 extends over 15 amino acids. CDR1 and CDR2 from the germline V gene are LGHNA and YNFKEQ. The CDR3 spells CASSQGGTGNTEAFF. The DNA for the CDR3 is TGTGCCAGCAGCCAAGGGGGTACAGGGAACACTGAAGCTTTCTTT.

This chain joins TRBV3-1 (or the pseudogene TRBV3-2) and TRBJ2-2; no reliable D call. This CDR3 has 11 residues. Trimming pared 3 bases from V and 7 bases from J, leaving 3 bases between. Germline V lookup: CDR1 LGHDT, CDR2 YNNKEL (reference sequence). The CDR3 loop is CASSQSGELFF. The DNA of the CDR3 is TGTGCCAGCAGCCAGAGCGGGGAGCTGTTTTTT.

V and J are TRBV4-1 and TRBJ1-4; D unresolved. Trimming removed 4 bases at V and 8 bases at J, with 20 bases between. This CDR3 has 16 residues. CDR1 MGHRA and CDR2 YSYEKL come from the germline V gene. The CDR3 loop is CASSPGFTSRGEKLFF. CDR3 bases: TGCGCCAGCAGCCCCGGTTTCACGAGTCGAGGGGAAAAACTGTTTTTT.

The gene calls are TRBV19 and TRBJ2-1; 8 nucleotides agree with TRBD2. Trimming cost V 4 bases and J 0 bases; bases outside gene matches: 14. Germline assignment: CDR1 LNHDA and CDR2 SQIVND (reference sequence). The CDR3 runs 19 residues. The CDR3 DNA is TGTGCCAGTAGTAAGGCGGCTAGCGGGTTTGAAAGCTCCTACAATGAGCAGTTCTTC. This encodes CASSKAASGFESSYNEQFF.

In regard to this clone: Other DNA sequences in the same sample also yield this CDR3. This chain joins TRBV4-1 and TRBJ1-2, with TRBD1 as a possible D gene (6 bases). The germline V and J ends were trimmed by 4 bases and 0 bases, with 12 bases remaining between them. The CDR3 consists of 15 residues. CDR1 MGHRA and CDR2 YSYEKL come from the germline V gene. Written as DNA, the CDR3 is TGCGCCAGCAGCCCAGGGGCCGAGGCTAACTATGGCTACACCTTC. It is translated as CASSPGAEANYGYTF.

Worth noting for this clone: A read error may account for a junction end that differs from germline. This chain uses TRBV28 with TRBJ2-5, with 8 positions matching TRBD1. Germline CDR1 is MDHEN and CDR2 is SYDVKM. The CDR3 has 12 amino acids. The CDR3 sequence: CASSFQGRGLNF. The DNA of the CDR3 is TGTGCCAGCAGTTTTCAGGGCAGGGGGCTTAACTTC.